This T cell receptor beta chain was recorded in a study of blood T cell repertoires in COVID-19. TCRdb's table, derived via immunoSEQ multiplex PCR, lists solely in-frame clones and lacks some. The sample lists around 330,000 clones; 85% were seen once. The CDR3 has 13 amino acids. Germline V gives CDR1 SGHRS, CDR2 YFSETQ. V was shortened by 1 base and J by 5 bases, with 9 bases between the two germline ends. The age range of participants was about 18 to 95 years, with residence in about 25 US areas. This clone was seen just once. The sequence was obtained from a woman under 40 who had been exposed to COVID-19. Sequencing input: PBMCs or T cells enriched from blood (not recorded which). The chain employs TRBV5-1 and TRBJ1-1, with D hard to call. The CDR3 region is CASSLRLGTEAFF. The CDR3 DNA is TGCGCCAGCAGCTTGCGACTCGGTACTGAAGCTTTCTTT.